Listed here are 14 T cell receptor beta chains from one sample, sequenced in a study of response to subunit inactivated influenza vaccine. TCRdb processed the RT-PCR reads anew with MiXCR; each CDR3 protein has one entry. This table has 650,000 to 700,000 distinct CDR3 sequences, 15% to 18% appearing once. The sequencing here drew on PBMCs from blood, taken 11 to 12 days after vaccination. These TCRs come from a man between 50 and 59 years old who received an inactivated influenza vaccine.

The V gene is TRBV2, the J gene TRBJ2-5; 7 positions agree with TRBD2. In germline, CDR1 is SNHLY, CDR2 FYNNEI. The CDR3 is 16 residues long. The V segment lost 6 bases and the J segment 5 bases; nucleotides outside the gene matches: 15. The CDR3 DNA reads as TGTGCCAGCAGATACCTCCTCCTAGCGGAGAGGGAGACCCAGTACTTC. It specifies CASRYLLLAERETQYF.

This clonotype was seen more than once but under ten times. The V gene is TRBV6-1, the J gene TRBJ1-1, with D perhaps TRBD1 (6 bases). Trimming shortened V by 6 bases and J by 3 bases, and 20 bases separated the two germline ends. CDR3 length: 16 amino acids. The germline CDR1 and CDR2 sequences are MNHNS and SASEGT. As DNA, the CDR3 is TGTGCCAGCAGACCCGGGGGGGGCTATGGACACACTGAAGCTTTCTTT. Translating gives CASRPGGGYGHTEAFF.

This clonotype was picked up many times. The chain combines TRBV12-3 or TRBV12-4 with TRBJ2-1; D uncertain. Trimming took off 5 bases at V and 1 base at J, with 6 bases between the two ends. This CDR3 is built from 13 residues. The CDR3 sequence is CASSQGSYNEQFF. CDR3 nucleotides: TGTGCCAGCAGTCAAGGGTCCTACAATGAGCAGTTCTTC.

This clonotype showed up just a few times. The chain combines TRBV2 with TRBJ2-1; 9 nucleotides align to TRBD2. V lost 0 bases, J lost 7 bases, and 4 bases stayed unmatched. The V gene's germline CDR1 is SNHLY and CDR2 FYNNEI. There are 15 residues in the CDR3. The CDR3 is CASSEAAGGTNEQFF. CDR3 sequence (DNA): TGTGCCAGCAGTGAAGCAGCGGGGGGTACTAATGAGCAGTTCTTC.

This clonotype was detected a few times. The chain has TRBV6-4 and TRBJ1-1; maybe TRBD1 (5 bases). Germline V gene data show CDR1 as MRHNA and CDR2 as SNTAGT. The CDR3 is made up of 14 amino acids. Trimming cost V 6 bases and J 8 bases, with 19 bases left between them. Here the CDR3 DNA reads TGTGCCAGCAGCCCGACAGACAAGTTTCAGGAAGCTTTCTTT. Its protein product is CASSPTDKFQEAFF.

With regard to this clonotype: This may arise from a read error, as a much more abundant clone is one base away. The chain is built from TRBV7-9 and TRBJ2-1, with unresolved D. This CDR3 region has 11 residues. Trimming took 6 bases from V and 7 from J, leaving 7 bases between them. Germline CDR1 SEHNR, CDR2 FQNEAQ (reference sequence). The CDR3 is CASRPLNEQFF. For the CDR3, the DNA is TGTGCCAGCAGACCCTTGAATGAGCAGTTCTTC. Filled out from reference TRBV7-9 and TRBJ2-1, the complete variable domain reads DTGVSQNPRHKITKRGQNVTFRCDPISEHNRLYWYRQTLGQGPEFLTYFQNEAQLEKSRLLSDRFSAERPKGSFSTLEIQRTEQGDSAMYLCASRPLNEQFFGPGTRLTVL.

This clonotype showed up just a few times. The J gene is TRBJ2-4, the V gene TRBV30, with D maybe TRBD1 (6 bases). The CDR3 runs to 13 residues. Trimming cost V 1 base and J 6 bases, with 10 bases left between them. Germline V gene lookup returns CDR1 GTSNPN and CDR2 SVGIG (reference sequence). CDR3 loop: CAWSGLGGNIQYF. DNA of the CDR3: TGTGCCTGGAGTGGGTTAGGGGGAAACATTCAGTACTTC.

In this sample, this clonotype turned up a few times. The chain employs TRBV20-1 and TRBJ1-3; 7 bases are shared with TRBD1. Trimming took 3 bases from V and 5 from J; bases not matched to a gene: 4. The CDR3 is made up of 13 amino acids. CDR1 and CDR2 from the germline V gene are DFQATT and SNEGSKA (reference sequence). For the CDR3, the DNA is TGCAGTGCTAGTTGGGACAGCAGAAACACCATATATTTT. Protein: CSASWDSRNTIYF.

This clonotype was counted a few times. This chain connects TRBV12-3 or TRBV12-4 to TRBJ1-6, with TRBD1 matching 10 bases. The V segment lost 5 bases and the J segment 10 bases; nucleotides outside the gene matches: 8. The CDR3 is 15 residues long. The CDR3 DNA follows: TGTGCCAGCAGTCTTGAGACAGGGGGCAGATCACCCCTCCACTTT. Protein product: CASSLETGGRSPLHF.

This clonotype was found a few times. V and J are TRBV20-1 and TRBJ1-2; no definite D call. The CDR3 spans 13 residues. Germline CDR1 and CDR2: DFQATT and SNEGSKA (reference sequence). For the CDR3, the DNA is TGCAGACCGGTCCAGAATGCTAACTATGGCTACACCTTC. Its protein product is CRPVQNANYGYTF.

In its sample, this clonotype was seen many times. V gene TRBV9 combines with J gene TRBJ2-7, with 9 bases that match TRBD1. V dropped 3 bases and J dropped 6; count of bases not matched to a gene: 7. The germline V gene encodes CDR1 SGDLS and CDR2 YYNGEE. The CDR3 is 14 residues long. As DNA, the CDR3 is TGTGCCAGCAGCGCCCTGGGGACAGGGTTCGAGCAGTACTTC. It codes for CASSALGTGFEQYF.

This sequence joins TRBV25-1 and TRBJ2-2, with 11 positions matching TRBD2. This CDR3 comprises 19 residues. J lost 0 bases, V lost 4 bases, and 10 bases had no gene match. CDR1 and CDR2 from the germline V gene are MGHDK and SYGVNS. In nucleotides, the CDR3 is TGTGCCAGCAGTGGATTCGGGGCTAGCGGGAGGACGAACACCGGGGAGCTGTTTTTT. This encodes CASSGFGASGRTNTGELFF.

This clonotype has just a few counts. The chain links TRBV29-1 to TRBJ2-2, with D possibly TRBD1 on 5 matching bases. CDR3 length equals 13 residues. Germline V gives CDR1 SQVTM, CDR2 ANQGSEA. V lost 5 bases, J lost 1 base, and 8 bases lay in between. This chain's CDR3 is CSVRTGNTGELFF. The CDR3 DNA sequence: TGCAGCGTTAGAACAGGGAACACCGGGGAGCTGTTTTTT.

Comment on this clonotype: The junction differs from germline at one of its ends, possibly a read error. The chain joins TRBV24-1 to TRBJ1-1, with a weak D call TRBD1 (5 bases). The CDR3 loop spans 14 amino acids. Germline CDR1 reads KGHDR; CDR2 reads SFDVKD. The DNA for the CDR3 is TGTGCCACCAGTGACCGGGACGTGAACACTGAAGCTTACTTT. Residues: CATSDRDVNTEAYF.